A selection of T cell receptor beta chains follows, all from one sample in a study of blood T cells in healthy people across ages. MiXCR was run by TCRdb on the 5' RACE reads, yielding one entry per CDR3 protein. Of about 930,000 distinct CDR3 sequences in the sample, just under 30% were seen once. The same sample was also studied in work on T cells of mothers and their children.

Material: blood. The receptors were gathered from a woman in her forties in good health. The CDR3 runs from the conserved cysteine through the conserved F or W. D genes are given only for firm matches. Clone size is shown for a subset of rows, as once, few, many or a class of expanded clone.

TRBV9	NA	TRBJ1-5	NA	TGTGCCAGCCGGGGGGGTCGAATCAATCAGCCCCAGCATTTT	CASRGGRINQPQHF
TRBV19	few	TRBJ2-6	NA	TGTGCCAGTACTCCGGCAGGGCTCACCGGGGCCAACGTCCTGACTTTC	CASTPAGLTGANVLTF
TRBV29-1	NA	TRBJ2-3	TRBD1	TGCAGCGTTTTCATGGGACAGAACACAGATACGCAGTATTTT	CSVFMGQNTDTQYF
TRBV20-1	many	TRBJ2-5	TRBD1	TGCAGTGCCCTCGGGGGACAGGGACAAGAGACCCAGTACTTC	CSALGGQGQETQYF
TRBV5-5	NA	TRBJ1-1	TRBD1	TGTGCCAGCAGCTTGGCAAACAGGGGAAGCACTGAAGCTTTCTTT	CASSLANRGSTEAFF
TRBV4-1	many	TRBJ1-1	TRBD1	TGCGCCAGCAGCCAAGGGAGGGGGCTGGCTGAAGCTTTCTTT	CASSQGRGLAEAFF
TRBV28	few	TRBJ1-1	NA	TGTGCCAGCAGCTCCCCGGGCAAGAACACTGAAGCTTTCTTT	CASSSPGKNTEAFF
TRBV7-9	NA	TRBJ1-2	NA	TGTGCCAGCAGCGGCAGCGGGGTTAACCATGGCTACACCTTC	CASSGSGVNHGYTF
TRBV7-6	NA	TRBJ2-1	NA	TGTGCCAGCAGCTTAGGGCTGTCGTATAACAATGAGCAGTTCTTC	CASSLGLSYNNEQFF
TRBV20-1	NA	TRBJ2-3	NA	TGCAGTGTTCGCTTCAAACAGAACACAGATACGCAGTATTTT	CSVRFKQNTDTQYF
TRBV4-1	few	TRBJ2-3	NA	TGCGCCAGCAGCCCCACGACTGGCACAGATACGCAGTATTTT	CASSPTTGTDTQYF
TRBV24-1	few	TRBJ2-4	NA	TGTGCCACGACATTTCCGCGTAACATTCAGTACTTC	CATTFPRNIQYF
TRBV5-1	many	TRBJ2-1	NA	TGCGCCAGCAGGTCGACAGAGTACAATGAGCAGTTCTTC	CASRSTEYNEQFF
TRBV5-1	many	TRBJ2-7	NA	TGCGCCAGCAGCTTGGTGGGGGCAGGGGTCTACGAGCAGTACTTC	CASSLVGAGVYEQYF
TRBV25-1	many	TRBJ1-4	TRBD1	TGTGCCAGCAGTGAGACAGGGGTCAATGAAAAACTGTTTTTT	CASSETGVNEKLFF
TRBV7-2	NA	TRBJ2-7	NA	TGTGCCAGCAGCTTTCGTATGGGGGGGGGCGGGAACGAGCAGTACTTC	CASSFRMGGGGNEQYF
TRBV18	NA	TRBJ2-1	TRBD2	TGTGCCAGCTCACCCCTTAGCGGGGATTACAATGAGCAGTTCTTC	CASSPLSGDYNEQFF
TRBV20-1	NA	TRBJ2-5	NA	TGCAGTGCTAGAGGCGAGATTCAAGCCGGGACCCAGTACTTC	CSARGEIQAGTQYF
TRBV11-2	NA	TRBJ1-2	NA	TGTGCCACTGCCCGGGGAAGATTCTATGGCCACACCTTC	CATARGRFYGHTF
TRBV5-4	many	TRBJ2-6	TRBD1	TGTGCCAGCAGCGGCAAGGACAGGGGTCAGTCTGGCTCTGGGGCCAACGTCCTGACTTTC	CASSGKDRGQSGSGANVLTF
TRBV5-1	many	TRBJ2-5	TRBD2	TGCGCCAGCAGCTTACGCGGGGGGGCCGAGGAGACCCAGTACTTC	CASSLRGGAEETQYF
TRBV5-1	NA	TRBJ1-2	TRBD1	TGCGCCAGCAGCTTGGAGGGACAGATAAACTATGGCTACACCTTC	CASSLEGQINYGYTF
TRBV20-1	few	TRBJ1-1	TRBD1	TGCAGTGCTGCGACAGGGATTCTCACTGAAGCTTTCTTT	CSAATGILTEAFF
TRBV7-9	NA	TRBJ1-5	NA	TGTGCCAGCAGCCGCGGGATGGGGCCCATGGAAAATCAGCCCCAGCATTTT	CASSRGMGPMENQPQHF
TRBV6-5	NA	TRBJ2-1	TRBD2	TGTGCCAGCAGTTCACCGGGACTAGCGGGGGGCCACTCCTACAATGAGCAGTTCTTC	CASSSPGLAGGHSYNEQFF
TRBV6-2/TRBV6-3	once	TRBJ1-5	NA	TGTGCCAGCAGTTACTCGCCCCGAACAGGCAGTCAGCCCCAGCATTTT	CASSYSPRTGSQPQHF
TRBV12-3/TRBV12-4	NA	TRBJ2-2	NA	TGTGCCAGCAGCTGGCTCGGTAGCGGGGAGCTGTTTTTT	CASSWLGSGELFF
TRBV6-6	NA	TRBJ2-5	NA	TGTGCCAGCAGACCTATTGGACAGATGGGTGAGACCCAGTACTTC	CASRPIGQMGETQYF
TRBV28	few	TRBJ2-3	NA	TGTGCCAGCAACCTCAGGTCAGAGGTTACGCAGTATTTT	CASNLRSEVTQYF
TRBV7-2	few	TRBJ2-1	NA	TGTGCCAGCAGCCAAACAAATACGAATGAGCAGTTCTTC	CASSQTNTNEQFF
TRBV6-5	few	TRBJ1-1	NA	TGTGCCAGCAGTTATTCCGGGGGCGGCAACACTGAAGCTTTCTTT	CASSYSGGGNTEAFF
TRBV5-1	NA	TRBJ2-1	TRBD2	TGCGCCAGCAGCTTTACTAGCGGGGGGATGGGCAATGAGCAGTTCTTC	CASSFTSGGMGNEQFF
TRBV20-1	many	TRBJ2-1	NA	TGCAGTGCTGCCCGGGGCAGGGGAACCTACAATGAGCAGTTCTTC	CSAARGRGTYNEQFF
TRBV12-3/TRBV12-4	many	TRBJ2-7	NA	TGTGCCAGCACCCGGGGGGCCGTTAGCTCCTACGAGCAGTACTTC	CASTRGAVSSYEQYF
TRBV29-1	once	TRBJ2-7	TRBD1	TGCAGCGTTGAAATACCGATGACAGGGGCCCACGAGCAGTACTTC	CSVEIPMTGAHEQYF
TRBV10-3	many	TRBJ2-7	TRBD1	TGTGCCATCAAACAACAGGGGACCACCTACGAGCAGTACTTC	CAIKQQGTTYEQYF